This entry is about one TCR beta chain. These data originate in a study of monozygotic twins with inflammatory bowel disease. TCRdb reprocessed the 5' RACE reads, keeping one entry per CDR3 protein, no DNA. The sample table sets out 200,000 to 250,000 distinct CDR3 sequences. Germline assignment: CDR1 MNHEY and CDR2 SMNVEV (reference sequence). CDR3 size: 19 residues. The chain combines TRBV27 with TRBJ1-2; TCRdb's D call of TRBD1 is untestable without DNA. The receptor was derived from a human donor with ulcerative colitis or Crohn's disease, or a healthy co-twin of an affected twin (not recorded which). The sample taken for sequencing was blood. Here the CDR3 reads CASSLSSRFAFRDNYGYTF.